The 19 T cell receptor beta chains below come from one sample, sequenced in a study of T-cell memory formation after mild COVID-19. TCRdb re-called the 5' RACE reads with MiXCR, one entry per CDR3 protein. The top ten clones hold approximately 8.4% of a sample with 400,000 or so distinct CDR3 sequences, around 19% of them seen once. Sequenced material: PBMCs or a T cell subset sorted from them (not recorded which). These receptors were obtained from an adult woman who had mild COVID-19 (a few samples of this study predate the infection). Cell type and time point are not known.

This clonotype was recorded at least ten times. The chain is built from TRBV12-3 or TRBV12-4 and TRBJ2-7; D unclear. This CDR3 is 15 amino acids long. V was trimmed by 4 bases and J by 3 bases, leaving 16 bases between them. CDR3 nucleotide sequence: TGTGCCAGCAGTTCCACTACCCCGGTCCGCTACGAGCAGTACTTC. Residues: CASSSTTPVRYEQYF.

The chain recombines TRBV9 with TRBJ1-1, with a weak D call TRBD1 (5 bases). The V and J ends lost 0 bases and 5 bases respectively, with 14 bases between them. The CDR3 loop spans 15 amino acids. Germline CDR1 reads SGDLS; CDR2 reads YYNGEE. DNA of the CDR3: TGTGCCAGCAGCGTAGCTGGGGGAGTCAGGACTGAAGCTTTCTTT. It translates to CASSVAGGVRTEAFF.

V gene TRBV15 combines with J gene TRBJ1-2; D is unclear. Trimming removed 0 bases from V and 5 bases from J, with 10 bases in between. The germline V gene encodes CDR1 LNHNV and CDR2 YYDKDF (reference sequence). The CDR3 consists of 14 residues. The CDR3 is CATSRDWVGYGYTF. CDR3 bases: TGTGCCACCAGCAGAGATTGGGTGGGATATGGCTACACCTTC. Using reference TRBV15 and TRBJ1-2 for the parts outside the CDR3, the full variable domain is DAMVIQNPRYQVTQFGKPVTLSCSQTLNHNVMYWYQQKSSQAPKLLFHYYDKDFNNEADTPDNFQSRRPNTSFCFLDIRSPGLGDTAMYLCATSRDWVGYGYTFGSGTRLTVV.

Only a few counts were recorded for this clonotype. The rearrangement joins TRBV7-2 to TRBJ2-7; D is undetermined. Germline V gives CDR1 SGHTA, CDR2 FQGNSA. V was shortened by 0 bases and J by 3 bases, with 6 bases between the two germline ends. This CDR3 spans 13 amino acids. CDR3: CASSLAYNYEQYF. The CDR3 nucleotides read TGTGCCAGCAGCTTAGCGTACAACTACGAGCAGTACTTC.

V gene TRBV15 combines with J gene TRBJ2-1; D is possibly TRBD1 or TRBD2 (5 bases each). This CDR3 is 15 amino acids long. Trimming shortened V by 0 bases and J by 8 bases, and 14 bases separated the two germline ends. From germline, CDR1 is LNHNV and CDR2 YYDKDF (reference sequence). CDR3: CATSREGAGVDEQFF. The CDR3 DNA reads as TGTGCCACCAGCAGAGAAGGGGCCGGGGTTGATGAGCAGTTCTTC.

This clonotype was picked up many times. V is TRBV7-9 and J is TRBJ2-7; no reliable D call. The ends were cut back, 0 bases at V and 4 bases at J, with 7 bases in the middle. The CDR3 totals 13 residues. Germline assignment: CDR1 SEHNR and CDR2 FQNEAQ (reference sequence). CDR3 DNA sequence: TGTGCCAGCAGCTTAGCCGACCGGTACGAGCAGTACTTC. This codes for CASSLADRYEQYF.

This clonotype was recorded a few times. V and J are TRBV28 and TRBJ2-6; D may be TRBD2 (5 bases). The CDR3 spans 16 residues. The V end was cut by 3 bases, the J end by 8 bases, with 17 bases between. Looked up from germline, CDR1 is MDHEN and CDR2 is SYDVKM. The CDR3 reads CASSFLISEGSNVLTF. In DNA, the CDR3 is TGTGCCAGCAGTTTCCTGATAAGTGAGGGTTCCAACGTCCTGACTTTC.

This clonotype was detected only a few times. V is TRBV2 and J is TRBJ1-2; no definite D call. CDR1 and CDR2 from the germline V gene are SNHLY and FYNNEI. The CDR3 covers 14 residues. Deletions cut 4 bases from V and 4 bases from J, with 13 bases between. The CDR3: CASSGGDSVYGYTF. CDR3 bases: TGTGCCAGCAGTGGGGGTGACTCGGTCTATGGCTACACCTTC.

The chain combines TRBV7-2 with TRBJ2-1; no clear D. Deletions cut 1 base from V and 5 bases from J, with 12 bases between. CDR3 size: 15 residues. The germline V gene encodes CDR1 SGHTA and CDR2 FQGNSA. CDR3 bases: TGTGCCAGCAGCTTAGTACTCTCTGGCGACAATGAGCAGTTCTTC. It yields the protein CASSLVLSGDNEQFF.

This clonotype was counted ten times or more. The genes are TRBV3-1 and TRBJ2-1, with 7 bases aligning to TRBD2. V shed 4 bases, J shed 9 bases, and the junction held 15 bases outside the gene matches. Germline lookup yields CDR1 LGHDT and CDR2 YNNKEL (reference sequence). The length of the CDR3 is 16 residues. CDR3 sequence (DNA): TGTGCCAGCAGCCCGAGAGCATGGGGACTAATGGGTGAGCAGTTCTTC. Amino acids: CASSPRAWGLMGEQFF.

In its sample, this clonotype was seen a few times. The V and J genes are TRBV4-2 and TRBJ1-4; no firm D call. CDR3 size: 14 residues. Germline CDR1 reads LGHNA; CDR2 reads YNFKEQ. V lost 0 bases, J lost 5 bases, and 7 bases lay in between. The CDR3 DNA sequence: TGTGCCAGCAGCCAAGATCCGGGGAATGAAAAACTGTTTTTT. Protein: CASSQDPGNEKLFF.

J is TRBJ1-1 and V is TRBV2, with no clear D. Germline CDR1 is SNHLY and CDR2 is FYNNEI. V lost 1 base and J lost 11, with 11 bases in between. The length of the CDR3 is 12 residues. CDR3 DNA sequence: TGTGCCAGCAGTGAAGATCTCGGGAGGGCTTTCTTT. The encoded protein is CASSEDLGRAFF.

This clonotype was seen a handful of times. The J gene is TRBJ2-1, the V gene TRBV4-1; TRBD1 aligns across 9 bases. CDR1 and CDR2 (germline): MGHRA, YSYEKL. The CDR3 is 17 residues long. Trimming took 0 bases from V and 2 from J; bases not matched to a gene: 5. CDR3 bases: TGCGCCAGCAGCCAAGAAGCACACAGGGGGCCCTACAATGAGCAGTTCTTC. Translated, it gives CASSQEAHRGPYNEQFF.

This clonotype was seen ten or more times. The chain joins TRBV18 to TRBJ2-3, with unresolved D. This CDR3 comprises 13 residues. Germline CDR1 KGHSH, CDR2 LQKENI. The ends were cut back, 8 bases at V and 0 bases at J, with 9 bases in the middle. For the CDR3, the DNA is TGTGCCAGCAGTCGAACTAGCACAGATACGCAGTATTTT. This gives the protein CASSRTSTDTQYF.

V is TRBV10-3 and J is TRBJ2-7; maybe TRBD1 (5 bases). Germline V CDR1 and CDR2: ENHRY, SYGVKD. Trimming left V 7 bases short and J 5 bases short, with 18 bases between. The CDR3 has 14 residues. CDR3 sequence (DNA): TGTGCCATCACCCGAGATGACAGTGCCCACGAGCAGTACTTC. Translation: CAITRDDSAHEQYF.

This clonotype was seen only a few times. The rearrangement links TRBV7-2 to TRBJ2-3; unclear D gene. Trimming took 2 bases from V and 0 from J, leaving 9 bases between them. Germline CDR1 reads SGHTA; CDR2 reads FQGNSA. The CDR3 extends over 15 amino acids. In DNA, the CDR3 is TGTGCCAGCAGCTTAACATACTCTAGCACAGATACGCAGTATTTT. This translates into CASSLTYSSTDTQYF.

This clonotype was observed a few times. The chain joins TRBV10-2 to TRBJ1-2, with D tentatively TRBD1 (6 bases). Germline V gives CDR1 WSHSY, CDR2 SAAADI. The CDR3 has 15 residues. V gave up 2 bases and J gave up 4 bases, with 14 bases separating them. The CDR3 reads CASSEGGSRGYGYTF. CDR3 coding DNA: TGCGCCAGCAGTGAGGGCGGCAGCAGGGGCTATGGCTACACCTTC.

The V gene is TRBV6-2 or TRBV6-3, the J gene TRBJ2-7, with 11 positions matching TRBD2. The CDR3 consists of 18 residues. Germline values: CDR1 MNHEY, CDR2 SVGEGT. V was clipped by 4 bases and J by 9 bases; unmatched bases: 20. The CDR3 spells CASSSPPLAGAVFPWQYF. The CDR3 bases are TGTGCCAGCAGTTCTCCCCCACTAGCGGGGGCTGTCTTCCCTTGGCAGTACTTC.

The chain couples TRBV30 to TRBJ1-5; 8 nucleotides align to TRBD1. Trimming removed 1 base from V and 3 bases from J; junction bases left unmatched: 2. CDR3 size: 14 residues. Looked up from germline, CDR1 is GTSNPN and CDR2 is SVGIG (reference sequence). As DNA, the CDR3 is TGTGCCTGGAGTGGGACAGGGCCCAATCAGCCCCAGCATTTT. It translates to CAWSGTGPNQPQHF.